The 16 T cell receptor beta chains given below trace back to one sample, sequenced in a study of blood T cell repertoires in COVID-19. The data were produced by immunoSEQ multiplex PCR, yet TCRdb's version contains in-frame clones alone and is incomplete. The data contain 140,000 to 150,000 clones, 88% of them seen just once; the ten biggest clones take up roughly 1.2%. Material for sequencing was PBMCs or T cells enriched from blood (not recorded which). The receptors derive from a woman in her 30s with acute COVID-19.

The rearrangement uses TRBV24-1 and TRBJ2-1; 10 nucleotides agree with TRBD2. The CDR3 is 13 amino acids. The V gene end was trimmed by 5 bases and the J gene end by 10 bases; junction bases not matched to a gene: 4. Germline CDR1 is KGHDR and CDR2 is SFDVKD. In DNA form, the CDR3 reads TGTGCCACCAGTGGGACTAGCGGACCCGAGCAGTTCTTC. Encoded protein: CATSGTSGPEQFF.

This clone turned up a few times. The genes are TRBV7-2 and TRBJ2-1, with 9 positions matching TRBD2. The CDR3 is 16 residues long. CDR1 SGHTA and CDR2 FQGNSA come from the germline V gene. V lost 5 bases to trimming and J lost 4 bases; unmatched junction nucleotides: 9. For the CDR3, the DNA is TGTGCCAGCAGCCCGTTGGCGGGAGGGCGGTACAATGAGCAGTTCTTC. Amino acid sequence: CASSPLAGGRYNEQFF.

CDR3 protein: CASSLVAGGFTDTQYF. The DNA of the CDR3 is TGTGCCAGCAGCTTAGTGGCAGGGGGATTCACAGATACGCAGTATTTT. The chain employs TRBV7-2 and TRBJ2-3; 7 bases map to TRBD1. Losses at the gene ends were 1 base for V and 2 bases for J; bases not matched to a gene: 6. Germline CDR1 reads SGHTA; CDR2 reads FQGNSA. The CDR3 covers 16 residues.

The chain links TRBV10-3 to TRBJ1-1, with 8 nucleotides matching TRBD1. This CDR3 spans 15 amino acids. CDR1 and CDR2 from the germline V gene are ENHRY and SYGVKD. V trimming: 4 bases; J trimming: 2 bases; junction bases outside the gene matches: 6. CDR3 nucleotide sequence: TGTGCCATCAGTGCCGGAGGACAGGGAAACACTGAAGCTTTCTTT. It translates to CAISAGGQGNTEAFF.

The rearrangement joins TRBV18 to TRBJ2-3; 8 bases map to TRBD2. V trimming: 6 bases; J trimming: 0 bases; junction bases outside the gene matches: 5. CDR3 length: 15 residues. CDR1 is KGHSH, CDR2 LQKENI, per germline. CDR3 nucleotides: TGTGCCAGCTCGTCTAGCGGGCAGAGCACAGATACGCAGTATTTT. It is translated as CASSSSGQSTDTQYF.

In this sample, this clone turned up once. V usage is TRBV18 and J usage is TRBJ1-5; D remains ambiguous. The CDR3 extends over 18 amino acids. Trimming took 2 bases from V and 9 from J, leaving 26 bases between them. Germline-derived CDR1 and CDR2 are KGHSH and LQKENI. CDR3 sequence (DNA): TGTGCCAGCTCACCATCGGAAGTTCGGCAGGAACACGGGAGGCCCCAGCATTTT. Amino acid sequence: CASSPSEVRQEHGRPQHF.

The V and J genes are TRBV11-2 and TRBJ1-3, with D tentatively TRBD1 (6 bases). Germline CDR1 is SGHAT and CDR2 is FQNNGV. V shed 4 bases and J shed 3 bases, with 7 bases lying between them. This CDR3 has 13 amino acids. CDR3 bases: TGTGCCAGCAGCTCGACAGGTGGAAACACCATATATTTT. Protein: CASSSTGGNTIYF.

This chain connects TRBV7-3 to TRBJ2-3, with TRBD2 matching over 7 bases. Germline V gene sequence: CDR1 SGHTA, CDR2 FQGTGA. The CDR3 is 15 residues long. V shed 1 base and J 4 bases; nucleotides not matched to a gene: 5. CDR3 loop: CASSLMAGVADTQYF. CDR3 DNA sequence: TGTGCCAGCAGCTTAATGGCGGGAGTGGCAGATACGCAGTATTTT.

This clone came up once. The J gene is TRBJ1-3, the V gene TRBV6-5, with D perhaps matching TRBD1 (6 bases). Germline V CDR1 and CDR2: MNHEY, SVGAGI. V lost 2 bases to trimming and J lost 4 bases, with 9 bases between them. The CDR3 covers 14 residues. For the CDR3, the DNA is TGTGCCAGCAGTTACGACAGGAGAGGAAACACCATATATTTT. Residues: CASSYDRRGNTIYF.

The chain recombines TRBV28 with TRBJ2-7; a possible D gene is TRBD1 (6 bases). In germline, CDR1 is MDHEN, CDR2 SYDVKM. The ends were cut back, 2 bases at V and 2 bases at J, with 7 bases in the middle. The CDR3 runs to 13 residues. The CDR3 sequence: CASSLQGTYEQYF. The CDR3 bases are TGTGCCAGCAGTTTACAGGGGACCTACGAGCAGTACTTC.

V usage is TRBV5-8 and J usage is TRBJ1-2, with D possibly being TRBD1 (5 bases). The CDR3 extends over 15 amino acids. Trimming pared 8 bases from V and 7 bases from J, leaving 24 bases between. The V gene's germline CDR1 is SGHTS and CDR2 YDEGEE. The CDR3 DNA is TGTGCCAGGGGGGGACCCGGGAGAGATATGCTTGGCTACACCTTC. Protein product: CARGGPGRDMLGYTF.

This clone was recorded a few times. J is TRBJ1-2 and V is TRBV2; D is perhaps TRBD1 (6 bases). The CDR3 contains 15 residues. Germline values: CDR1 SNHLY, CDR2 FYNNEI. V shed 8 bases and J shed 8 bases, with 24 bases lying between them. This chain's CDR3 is CASAGGQRLLGGYTF. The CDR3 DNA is TGTGCCAGCGCGGGGGGCCAGAGGCTCTTGGGAGGCTACACCTTC.

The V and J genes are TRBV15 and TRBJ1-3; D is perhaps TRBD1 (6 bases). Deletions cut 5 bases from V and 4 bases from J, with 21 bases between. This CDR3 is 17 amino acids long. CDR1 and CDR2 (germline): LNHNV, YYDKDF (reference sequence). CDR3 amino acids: CATSALGGGRSGNTIYF. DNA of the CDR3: TGTGCCACCAGCGCGCTGGGCGGGGGGCGGTCAGGAAACACCATATATTTT.

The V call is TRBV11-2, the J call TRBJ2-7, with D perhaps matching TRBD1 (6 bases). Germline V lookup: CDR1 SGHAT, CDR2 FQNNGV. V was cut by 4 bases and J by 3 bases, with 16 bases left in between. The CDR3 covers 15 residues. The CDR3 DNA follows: TGTGCCAGCAGCTCCACAGGACAGACCCACTACGAGCAGTACTTC. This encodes CASSSTGQTHYEQYF.

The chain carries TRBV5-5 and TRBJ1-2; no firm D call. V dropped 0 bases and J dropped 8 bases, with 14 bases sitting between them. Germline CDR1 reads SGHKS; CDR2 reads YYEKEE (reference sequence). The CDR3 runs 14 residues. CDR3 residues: CASSLEISVPGYTF. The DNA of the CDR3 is TGTGCCAGCAGCTTGGAGATCAGCGTACCGGGCTACACCTTC. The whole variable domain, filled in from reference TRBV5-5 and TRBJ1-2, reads DAGVTQSPTHLIKTRGQQVTLRCSPISGHKSVSWYQQVLGQGPQFIFQYYEKEERGRGNFPDRFSARQFPNYSSELNVNALLLGDSALYLCASSLEISVPGYTFGSGTRLTVV.

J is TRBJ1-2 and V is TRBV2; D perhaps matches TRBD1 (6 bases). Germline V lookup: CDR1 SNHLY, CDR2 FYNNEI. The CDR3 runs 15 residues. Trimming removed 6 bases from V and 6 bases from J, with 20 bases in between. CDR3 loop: CASSVFGPGVNGYTF. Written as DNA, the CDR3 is TGTGCCAGCAGCGTATTTGGCCCAGGGGTGAATGGCTACACCTTC.